This TCR beta chain stems from a study of blood T cell repertoires in COVID-19. The overall study: Some COVID-19 samples were acute and others convalescent; all came from the United States, Italy and Spain.

Trimming left V 0 bases short and J 1 base short, with 6 bases between. The CDR3 sequence is 14 residues long. CDR1 and CDR2 from the germline V gene are MNHEY and SVGAGI. The assay was immunoSEQ multiplex PCR, and TCRdb's table has in-frame clones only and misses some. This table has around 150,000 clones, 81% appearing once. The sample comprised peripheral blood. The chain uses TRBV6-5 and TRBJ1-1; D gene ambiguous. This receptor was identified in a woman in her fifties or sixties with active or convalescent COVID-19. The CDR3 coding sequence is TGTGCCAGCAGTTACTCTCGACAGAACACTGAAGCTTTCTTT. Translating gives CASSYSRQNTEAFF.